This T cell receptor beta chain was identified in a study of cytomegalovirus exposure and HLA in healthy donors. In the study overall: Unique TCR beta sequences numbering about 100 million came from approximately 180 million T cells in an earlier analysis.

The V end lost 6 bases, the J end lost 0 bases, and 8 bases lay between the germline ends. Germline assignment: CDR1 ENHRY and CDR2 SYGVKD. The CDR3 covers 13 residues. PCR was performed using 60 Vbeta and 13 Jbeta primers. The method was immunoSEQ multiplex PCR; TCRdb's version includes in-frame clones alone and lacks a portion of them. The sample has more than 90,000 clones, around 80% seen once. This receptor was taken from a man aged 25-40 years in good health and CMV-seronegative. This sequence joins TRBV10-3 and TRBJ1-1; D not certain. The sample consisted of PBMCs. The CDR3: CAISPTVNTEAFF. As DNA, the CDR3 is TGTGCCATCAGCCCAACAGTGAACACTGAAGCTTTCTTT.